The next 17 T cell receptor beta chains were all read from a single sample in a study of CD8 T cells in Susac syndrome. Roughly 0.45 to 1 ug RNA was reverse transcribed with random hexamers. TCRdb reanalysed the immunoSEQ multiplex PCR reads using MiXCR and keeps one entry per CDR3 protein. Among about 85,000 distinct CDR3 sequences listed, around 94% were seen once. Sequenced sample: CD8+ T cells from PBMCs. These receptors originate from a human donor in good health.

The rearrangement links TRBV7-9 to TRBJ2-1, with 11 bases lining up with TRBD2. Losses at the gene ends were 5 bases for V and 14 bases for J; bases not matched to a gene: 5. The CDR3 loop spans 12 amino acids. The germline gives CDR1 SEHNR, CDR2 FQNEAQ (reference sequence). The CDR3 DNA follows: TGTGCCAGCAGCCTGGGACTAGCGGTTGAGTTCTTC. Translating it yields CASSLGLAVEFF.

The chain combines TRBV2 with TRBJ2-7, with D possibly being TRBD1 or TRBD2 (7 bases each). The ends were cut back, 8 bases at V and 3 bases at J, with 20 bases in the middle. There are 15 residues in the CDR3. Germline CDR1 SNHLY, CDR2 FYNNEI. CDR3 DNA: TGTGCCAGCGCATGGGAGGGACAGAGCCTCTACGAGCAGTACGTC. Its translation is CASAWEGQSLYEQYV.

This chain uses TRBV24-1 with TRBJ1-1; 7 nucleotides align to TRBD1. CDR3 length: 15 residues. V was pared by 4 bases and J by 1 base, with 5 bases of the junction left unmatched. Germline V gene sequence: CDR1 KGHDR, CDR2 SFDVKD. This CDR3 is CATSDTGTENTEAFF. The CDR3 nucleotides read TGTGCCACCAGTGACACCGGGACAGAGAACACTGAAGCTTTCTTT.

The CDR3, as DNA: TGTGCCAGCAGCTTAGACAGGGGGATGACAGATACGCAGTATTTT. This gives the protein CASSLDRGMTDTQYF. The chain is built from TRBV7-6 and TRBJ2-3, with 8 bases fitting TRBD1. The length of the CDR3 is 15 residues. Trimming took 1 base from V and 3 from J; bases not matched to a gene: 3. Germline assignment: CDR1 SGHVS and CDR2 FNYEAQ.

This chain uses TRBV7-6 with TRBJ1-1; a weak D match, TRBD1 (5 bases). V gave up 8 bases and J gave up 4 bases, with 11 bases separating them. Germline values: CDR1 SGHVS, CDR2 FNYEAQ. The CDR3 covers 12 residues. Here the CDR3 DNA reads TGTGCCAGCGGGGAGGGACCCACTGAAGCTTTCTTT. Protein sequence: CASGEGPTEAFF.

Here the CDR3 DNA reads TGCAGTGCTGTCCCCCTCATACGGGAAAGCAATCAGCCCCAGCATTTT. It specifies CSAVPLIRESNQPQHF. The chain uses TRBV20-1 and TRBJ1-5, with D unclear. V was trimmed by 5 bases and J by 1 base, leaving 18 bases between them. CDR3 length equals 16 residues. CDR1 DFQATT and CDR2 SNEGSKA come from the germline V gene (reference sequence).

This chain connects TRBV5-1 to TRBJ2-1; D uncertain. Germline V gives CDR1 SGHRS, CDR2 YFSETQ. The V and J ends lost 4 bases and 7 bases respectively, with 15 bases between them. The CDR3 is 14 amino acids. CDR3: CASSAQGFMNEQFF. The CDR3 coding sequence is TGCGCCAGCAGCGCCCAAGGGTTCATGAATGAGCAGTTCTTC.

The chain employs TRBV4-1 and TRBJ2-2; no firm D call. V lost 5 bases and J lost 2, with 6 bases in between. Per germline, CDR1 MGHRA and CDR2 YSYEKL. The CDR3 length is 13 residues. The CDR3 nucleotides read TGCGCCAGCAGCTACCTAAACACCGGGGAGCTGTTTTTT. It encodes CASSYLNTGELFF.

The V call is TRBV5-6, the J call TRBJ2-1; maybe TRBD2 (6 bases). Trimming left V 4 bases short and J 3 bases short, with 8 bases between. The CDR3 is made up of 13 amino acids. Germline V CDR1 and CDR2: SGHDT, YYEEEE. CDR3 DNA sequence: TGTGCCAGCAGCCGACTAGGCTACAATGAGCAGTTCTTC. This encodes CASSRLGYNEQFF. Based on the CDR3 plus reference TRBV5-6 and TRBJ2-1, the full variable domain is DAGVTQSPTHLIKTRGQQVTLRCSPKSGHDTVSWYQQALGQGPQFIFQYYEEEERQRGNFPDRFSGHQFPNYSSELNVNALLLGDSALYLCASSRLGYNEQFFGPGTRLTVL.

The chain is built from TRBV15 and TRBJ2-1; 15 bases line up with TRBD2. The germline V gene has CDR1 LNHNV and CDR2 YYDKDF (reference sequence). The CDR3 is 18 residues long. The V segment lost 0 bases and the J segment 12 bases; nucleotides outside the gene matches: 12. The CDR3 loop reads CATSRDPNGLAGGPGQFF. In DNA form, the CDR3 reads TGTGCCACCAGCAGAGACCCGAACGGACTAGCGGGAGGGCCTGGGCAGTTCTTC.

The J gene is TRBJ2-1, the V gene TRBV5-1, with D maybe TRBD2 (6 bases). Germline CDR1 is SGHRS and CDR2 is YFSETQ. There are 15 residues in the CDR3. V was cut by 7 bases and J by 1 base, with 15 bases left in between. CDR3 coding DNA: TGCGCCAGCTCCCAAACGGGGACTTCCTACAATGAGCAGTTCTTC. Translated: CASSQTGTSYNEQFF.

This sequence joins TRBV4-1 and TRBJ1-4, with D possibly being TRBD1 (5 bases). The CDR3 totals 15 residues. Per the germline V gene, CDR1 is MGHRA and CDR2 is YSYEKL. The V end was cut by 3 bases, the J end by 6 bases, with 14 bases between. This chain's CDR3 is CASSQGTDRYEKLFF. The CDR3 DNA follows: TGCGCCAGCAGCCAGGGGACGGACCGTTATGAAAAACTGTTTTTT.

DNA of the CDR3: TGTGCCAGCAGCCCGCCTCTTTTCGGGGCAGAGGGCTACACCTTC. It specifies CASSPPLFGAEGYTF. The chain links TRBV16 to TRBJ1-2; perhaps TRBD1 as D (5 bases). Deletions cut 4 bases from V and 8 bases from J, with 20 bases between. CDR3 size: 15 residues. Germline loops: CDR1 KGHSY, CDR2 FQNENV.

J is TRBJ2-7 and V is TRBV5-6; TRBD1 agrees at 7 bases. The CDR3 sequence is 13 residues long. After removal of 7 bases from V and 0 bases from J, the junction contained 4 bases not matched to a gene. Germline CDR1 is SGHDT and CDR2 is YYEEEE. This CDR3 reads CASGQANSYEQYF. In DNA form, the CDR3 reads TGTGCCAGCGGACAGGCGAACTCCTACGAGCAGTACTTC.

The J gene is TRBJ2-6, the V gene TRBV24-1; D not resolved. This CDR3 has 15 residues. V dropped 8 bases and J dropped 1 base, with 11 bases sitting between them. Germline V gives CDR1 KGHDR, CDR2 SFDVKD. The CDR3 DNA reads as TGTGCCACCACGGAAACAAGTTCTGGGGCCAACGTCCTGACTTTC. It codes for CATTETSSGANVLTF.

The chain uses TRBV5-1 and TRBJ1-1, with D maybe TRBD1 (6 bases). Trimming took off 3 bases at V and 5 bases at J, with 26 bases between the two ends. Per germline, CDR1 SGHRS and CDR2 YFSETQ. The length of the CDR3 is 18 residues. DNA for the CDR3: TGCGCCAGCAGCTACCCCCTGGAAGCTGCTCGGACAGCTACTGAAGCTTTCTTT. It yields the protein CASSYPLEAARTATEAFF.

The chain links TRBV27 to TRBJ1-6; D is uncertain. Germline assignment: CDR1 MNHEY and CDR2 SMNVEV (reference sequence). V was clipped by 3 bases and J by 16 bases, with 10 bases between them. The CDR3 has 11 amino acids. CDR3 nucleotide sequence: TGTGCCAGCAGTTTGGGCCGGAGACTCCACTTT. As protein: CASSLGRRLHF.